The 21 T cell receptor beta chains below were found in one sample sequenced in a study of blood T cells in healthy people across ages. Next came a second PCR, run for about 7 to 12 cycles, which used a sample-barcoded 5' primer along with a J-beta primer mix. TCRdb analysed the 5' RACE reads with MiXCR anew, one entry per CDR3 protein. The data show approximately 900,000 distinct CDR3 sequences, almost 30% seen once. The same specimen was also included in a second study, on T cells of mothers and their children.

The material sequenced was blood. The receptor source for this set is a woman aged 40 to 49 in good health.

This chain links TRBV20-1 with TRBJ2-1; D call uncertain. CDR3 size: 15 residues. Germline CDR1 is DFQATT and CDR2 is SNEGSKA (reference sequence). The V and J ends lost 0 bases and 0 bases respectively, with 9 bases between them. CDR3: CSARDPGHSYNEQFF. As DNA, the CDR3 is TGCAGTGCTAGAGATCCCGGGCACTCCTACAATGAGCAGTTCTTC.

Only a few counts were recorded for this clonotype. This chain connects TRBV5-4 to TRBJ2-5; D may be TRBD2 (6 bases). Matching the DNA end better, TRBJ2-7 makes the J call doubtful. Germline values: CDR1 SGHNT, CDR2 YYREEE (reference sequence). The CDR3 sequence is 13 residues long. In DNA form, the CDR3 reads TGTGCCAGCAGCCCCTATACCGGGGGCGAGCAGTACTTC. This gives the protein CASSPYTGGEQYF.

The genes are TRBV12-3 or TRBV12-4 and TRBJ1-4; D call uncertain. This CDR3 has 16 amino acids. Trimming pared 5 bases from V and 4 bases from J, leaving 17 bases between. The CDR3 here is CASSAAGGFFNEKLFF. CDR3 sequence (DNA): TGTGCCAGCAGTGCCGCGGGTGGTTTTTTTAATGAAAAACTGTTTTTT.

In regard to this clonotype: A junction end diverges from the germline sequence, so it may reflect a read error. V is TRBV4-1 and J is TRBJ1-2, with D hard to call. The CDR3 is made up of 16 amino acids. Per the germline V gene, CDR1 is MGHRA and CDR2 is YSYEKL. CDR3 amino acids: CASSQERTGVYYGYTF. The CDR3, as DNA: TGTGCCAGCAGCCAAGAGCGGACCGGGGTGTACTATGGCTACACCTTC.

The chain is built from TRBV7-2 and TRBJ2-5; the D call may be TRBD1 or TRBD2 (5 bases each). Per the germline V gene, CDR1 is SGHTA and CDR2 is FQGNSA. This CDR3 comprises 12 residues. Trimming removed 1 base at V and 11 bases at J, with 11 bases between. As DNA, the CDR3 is TGTGCCAGCAGCTTAGGGATGGGGGAGCAGTACTTC. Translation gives CASSLGMGEQYF. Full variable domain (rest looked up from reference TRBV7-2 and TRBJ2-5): GAGVSQSPSNKVTEKGKDVELRCDPISGHTALYWYRQSLGQGLEFLIYFQGNSAPDKSGLPSDRFSAERTGGSVSTLTIQRTQQEDSAVYLCASSLGMGEQYFGPGTRLLVL.

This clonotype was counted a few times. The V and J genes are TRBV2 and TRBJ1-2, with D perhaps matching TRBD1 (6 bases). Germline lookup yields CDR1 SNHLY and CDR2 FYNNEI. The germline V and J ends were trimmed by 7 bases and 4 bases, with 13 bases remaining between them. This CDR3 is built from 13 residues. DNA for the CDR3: TGTGCCAGCACCCGAGAGGACAGCTATGGCTACACCTTC. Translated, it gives CASTREDSYGYTF.

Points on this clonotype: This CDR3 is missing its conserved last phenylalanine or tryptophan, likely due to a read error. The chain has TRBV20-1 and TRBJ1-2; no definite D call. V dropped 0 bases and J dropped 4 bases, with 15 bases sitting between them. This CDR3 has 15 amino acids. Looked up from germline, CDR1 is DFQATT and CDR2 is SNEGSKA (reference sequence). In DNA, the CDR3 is TGCAGTGCTAGAGAGAGTGGCTCACCTCTCTATGGCTACACCTGC. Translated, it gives CSARESGSPLYGYTC.

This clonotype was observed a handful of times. The DNA of the CDR3 is TGTGCCAGCAGTTACTCGAAACGGGTTGAGCAGTACTTC. It codes for CASSYSKRVEQYF. The chain has TRBV6-5 and TRBJ2-5; D remains unclear. This CDR3 has 13 amino acids. V was clipped by 0 bases and J by 11 bases, with 13 bases between them. The V gene's germline CDR1 is MNHEY and CDR2 SVGAGI.

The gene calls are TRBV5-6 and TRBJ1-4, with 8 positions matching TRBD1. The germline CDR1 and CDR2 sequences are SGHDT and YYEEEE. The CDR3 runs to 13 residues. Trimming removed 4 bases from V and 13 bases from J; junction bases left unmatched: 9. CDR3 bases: TGTGCCAGCAGCCCGGGACAGGTTTCCAGACTGTTTTTT. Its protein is CASSPGQVSRLFF.

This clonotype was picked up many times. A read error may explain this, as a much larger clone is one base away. CDR3 loop: CAVKETQYF. CDR3 DNA: TGTGCCGTCAAAGAGACCCAGTACTTC. V and J are TRBV2 and TRBJ2-5, with D hard to call. This CDR3 region has 9 residues. Per the germline V gene, CDR1 is SNHLY and CDR2 is FYNNEI. V was pared by 11 bases and J by 3 bases, with 4 bases between.

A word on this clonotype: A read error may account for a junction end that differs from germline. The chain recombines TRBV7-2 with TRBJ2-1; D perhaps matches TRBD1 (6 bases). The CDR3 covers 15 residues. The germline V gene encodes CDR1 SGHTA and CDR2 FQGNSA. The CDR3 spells CAGSRTGNPYNEQFF. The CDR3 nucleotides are TGTGCCGGCAGCCGAACAGGGAACCCATACAATGAGCAGTTCTTC.

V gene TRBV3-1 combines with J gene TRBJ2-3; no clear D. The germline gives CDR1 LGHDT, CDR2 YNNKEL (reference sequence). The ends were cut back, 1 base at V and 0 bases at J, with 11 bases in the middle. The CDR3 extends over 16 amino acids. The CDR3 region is CASSQVHSSSTDTQYF. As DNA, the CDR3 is TGTGCCAGCAGCCAAGTACATTCCTCTAGCACAGATACGCAGTATTTT.

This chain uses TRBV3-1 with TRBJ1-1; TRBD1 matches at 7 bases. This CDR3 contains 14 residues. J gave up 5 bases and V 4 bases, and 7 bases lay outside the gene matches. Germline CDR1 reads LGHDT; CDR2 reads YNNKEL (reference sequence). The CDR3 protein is CASSRLTGETEAFF. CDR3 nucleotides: TGTGCCAGCAGCCGCCTCACAGGGGAGACTGAAGCTTTCTTT.

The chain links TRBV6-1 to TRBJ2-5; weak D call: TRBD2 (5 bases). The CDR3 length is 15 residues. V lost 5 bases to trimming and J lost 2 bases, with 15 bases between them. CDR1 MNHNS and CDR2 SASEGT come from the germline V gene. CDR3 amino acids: CASSNGLAEQETQYF. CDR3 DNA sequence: TGTGCCAGCAGTAATGGACTGGCAGAGCAAGAGACCCAGTACTTC.

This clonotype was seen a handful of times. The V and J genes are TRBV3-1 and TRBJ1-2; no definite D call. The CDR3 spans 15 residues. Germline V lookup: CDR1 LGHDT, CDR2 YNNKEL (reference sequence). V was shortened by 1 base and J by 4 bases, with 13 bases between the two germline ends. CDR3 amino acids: CASSQGPGSFYGYTF. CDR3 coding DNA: TGTGCCAGCAGCCAAGGTCCCGGGAGTTTCTATGGCTACACCTTC.

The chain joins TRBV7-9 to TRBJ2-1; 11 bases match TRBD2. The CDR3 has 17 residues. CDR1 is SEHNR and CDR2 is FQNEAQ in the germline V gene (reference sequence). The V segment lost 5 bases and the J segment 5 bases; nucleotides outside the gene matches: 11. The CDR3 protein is CASSPRSGRGDDNEQFF. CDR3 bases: TGTGCCAGCAGCCCCCGTAGCGGGAGGGGCGACGACAATGAGCAGTTCTTC. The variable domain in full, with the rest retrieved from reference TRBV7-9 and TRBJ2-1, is DTGVSQNPRHKITKRGQNVTFRCDPISEHNRLYWYRQTLGQGPEFLTYFQNEAQLEKSRLLSDRFSAERPKGSFSTLEIQRTEQGDSAMYLCASSPRSGRGDDNEQFFGPGTRLTVL.

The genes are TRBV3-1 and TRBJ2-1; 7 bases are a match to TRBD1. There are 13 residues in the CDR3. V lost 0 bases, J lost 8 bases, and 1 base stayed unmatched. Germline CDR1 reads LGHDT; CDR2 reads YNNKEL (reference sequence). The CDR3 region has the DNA TGTGCCAGCAGCCAAGAAACAGGGGATGAGCAGTTCTTC. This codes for CASSQETGDEQFF.

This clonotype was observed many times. CDR3 sequence (DNA): TGTGCCAGCAGTTTTAGAACCGCCTACGAGCAGTACTTC. The encoded protein is CASSFRTAYEQYF. V gene TRBV28 combines with J gene TRBJ2-4; no firm D call. The end of the DNA aligns better with TRBJ2-7, so the J call may be wrong. The germline CDR1 and CDR2 sequences are MDHEN and SYDVKM. The CDR3 length is 13 residues.

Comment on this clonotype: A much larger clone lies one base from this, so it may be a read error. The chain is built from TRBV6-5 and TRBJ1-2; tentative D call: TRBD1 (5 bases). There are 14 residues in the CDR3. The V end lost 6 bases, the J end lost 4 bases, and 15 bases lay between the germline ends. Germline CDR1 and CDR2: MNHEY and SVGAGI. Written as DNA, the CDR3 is TGTGCCAGCAGATCGTCGGCAGGGAGCTATGGCTACACCTTC. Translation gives CASRSSAGSYGYTF.

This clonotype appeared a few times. CDR3 DNA: TGTGCCAGCCGTTCCCCTCGACAGGGGGCTGGGGCCAACGTCCTGACTTTC. As protein: CASRSPRQGAGANVLTF. V usage is TRBV28 and J usage is TRBJ2-6; 9 nucleotides align to TRBD1. The length of the CDR3 is 17 residues. Germline lookup yields CDR1 MDHEN and CDR2 SYDVKM. The V segment lost 8 bases and the J segment 2 bases; nucleotides outside the gene matches: 10.

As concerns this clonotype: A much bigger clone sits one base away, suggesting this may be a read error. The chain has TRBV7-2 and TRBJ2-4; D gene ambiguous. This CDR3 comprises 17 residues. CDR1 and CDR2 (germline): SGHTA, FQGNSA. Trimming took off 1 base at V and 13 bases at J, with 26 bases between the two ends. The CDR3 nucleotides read TGTGCCAGCAGCTTAGTTCCCCGATCTCCGTCCTACAATGAGCAGTACTTC. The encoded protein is CASSLVPRSPSYNEQYF. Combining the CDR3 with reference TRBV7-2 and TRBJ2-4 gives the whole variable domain GAGVSQSPSNKVTEKGKDVELRCDPISGHTALYWYRQSLGQGLEFLIYFQGNSAPDKSGLPSDRFSAERTGGSVSTLTIQRTQQEDSAVYLCASSLVPRSPSYNEQYFGAGTRLSVL.